This entry features one T cell receptor (beta chain) sequence. The controls were healthy donors who were matched for age and sex. The data originate from a study of CD8 T cells in Susac syndrome. With random hexamers, reverse transcription was performed on roughly 0.45 to 1 ug of RNA. TCR beta CDR3 was amplified by immunoSEQ multiplex PCR. This amplification extended across 54 Vbeta and 13 Jbeta segments. TCRdb itself ran the immunoSEQ multiplex PCR reads through MiXCR, one entry per CDR3 protein. The sample shows approximately 100,000 distinct CDR3 sequences, nearly 95% of them seen only once. The clonotype originates from a human donor in good health. The sample was CD4+ T cells from PBMCs.

As DNA, the CDR3 is TGTGCCAGCAGGGAAGATATGAACACCGGGGAGCTGTTTTTT. Translation gives CASREDMNTGELFF. The chain has TRBV5-4 and TRBJ2-2; unclear D gene. Germline loops: CDR1 SGHNT, CDR2 YYREEE (reference sequence). The CDR3 has 14 amino acids. The germline V and J ends were trimmed by 5 bases and 1 base, with 9 bases remaining between them.